This TCR beta chain was captured in a study of early T cells in non-severe SARS-CoV-2 infection. Study overall: Unsorted whole-blood RNA was sequenced in bulk, leaving chains unpaired. The study, taken as a whole, reports: Matching results from VDJdb favored anti-spike CD8 responses, leaving private and CD4 specificities undetected.

This clonotype was found many times. What it recognizes is unknown. V dropped 0 bases and J dropped 5 bases, with 10 bases sitting between them. The CDR3 covers 14 residues. The germline CDR1 and CDR2 sequences are SGHDN and FVKESK. Individual cDNA molecules received unique molecular identifiers during library preparation. TCRdb itself ran the 5' RACE reads through MiXCR, one entry per CDR3 protein. Seen here are about 64,000 distinct CDR3 sequences, less than 20% observed once, and the top ten hold almost 9%. The specimen comprised whole blood, sampled at baseline. The origin of this receptor is an adult who was a healthcare worker with PCR-confirmed SARS-CoV-2 infection or an uninfected control (not recorded which). The chain has TRBV14 and TRBJ1-2; D is unresolved. The CDR3 sequence is CASSQDVAGYGYTF. Written as DNA, the CDR3 is TGTGCCAGCAGCCAAGATGTGGCGGGGTATGGCTACACCTTC.